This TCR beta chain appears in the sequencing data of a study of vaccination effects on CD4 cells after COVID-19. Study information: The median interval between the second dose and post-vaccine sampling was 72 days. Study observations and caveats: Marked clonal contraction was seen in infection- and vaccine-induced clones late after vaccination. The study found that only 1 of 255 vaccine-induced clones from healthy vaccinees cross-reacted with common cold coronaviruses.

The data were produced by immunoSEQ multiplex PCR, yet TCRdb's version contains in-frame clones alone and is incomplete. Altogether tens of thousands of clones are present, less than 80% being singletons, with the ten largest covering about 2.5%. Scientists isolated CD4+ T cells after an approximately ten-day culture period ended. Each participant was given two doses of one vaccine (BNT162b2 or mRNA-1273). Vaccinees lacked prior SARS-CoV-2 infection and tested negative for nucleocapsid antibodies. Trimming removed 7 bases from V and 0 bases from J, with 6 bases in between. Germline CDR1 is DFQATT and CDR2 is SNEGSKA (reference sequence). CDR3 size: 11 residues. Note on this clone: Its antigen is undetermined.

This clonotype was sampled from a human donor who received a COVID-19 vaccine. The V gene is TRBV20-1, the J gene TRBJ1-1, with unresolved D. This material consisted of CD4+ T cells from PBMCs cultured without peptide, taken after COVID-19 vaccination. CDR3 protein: CSGQLNTEAFF. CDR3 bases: TGCAGTGGGCAGTTGAACACTGAAGCTTTCTTT.